The following is a TCR beta chain sequence with its context. These data are taken from a study of cytotoxic CD8 clonotypes in ibrutinib-treated CLL. About the study: Following treatment for a median roughly 13 months, range 6 to 36, response samples were then taken.

The CDR3 sequence is 13 residues long. The V gene's germline CDR1 is MNHEY and CDR2 SMNVEV (reference sequence). This table comes from immunoSEQ multiplex PCR, and its TCRdb copy is limited to in-frame clones, with some not included. This sample has approximately 190,000 clones, with 65% to 80% found just once. This chain uses TRBV27 with TRBJ2-7; D gene unclear. This receptor was obtained from a human donor with chronic lymphocytic leukemia. The sample consisted of PBMCs, taken after 12 months of ibrutinib treatment. CDR3 nucleotide sequence: TGTGTGATCCGGGCCCTTGGACCCTACGAGCAGTACTTC. This gives the protein CVIRALGPYEQYF.